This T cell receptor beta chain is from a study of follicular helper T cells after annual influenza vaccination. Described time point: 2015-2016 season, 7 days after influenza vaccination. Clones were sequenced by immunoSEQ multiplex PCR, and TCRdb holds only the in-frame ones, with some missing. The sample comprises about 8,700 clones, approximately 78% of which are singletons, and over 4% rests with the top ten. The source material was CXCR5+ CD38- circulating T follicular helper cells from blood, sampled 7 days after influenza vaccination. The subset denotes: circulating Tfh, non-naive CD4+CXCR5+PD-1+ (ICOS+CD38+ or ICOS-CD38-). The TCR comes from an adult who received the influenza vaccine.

CDR3 residues: CASSPPGLASYEQYF. CDR3 bases: TGTGCCAGCTCACCTCCGGGACTAGCCTCCTACGAGCAGTACTTC. V and J are TRBV18 and TRBJ2-7; 9 positions match TRBD2. Trimming at V came to 3 bases and at J to 0 bases, leaving 3 bases not matched to a gene. CDR3 length: 15 amino acids. Germline V gene lookup returns CDR1 KGHSH and CDR2 LQKENI.